Detailed here is one T cell receptor (beta chain). The antigen is not known. Sequenced by immunoSEQ multiplex PCR; TCRdb stores in-frame clones only, minus some. This table holds around 2,000,000 clones, roughly 94% found once. This entry comes from a study of shared clonotypes between healthy human individuals. Study findings and constraints: Naive CD4 clonotype sharing across four donors was about 5%. Clonotype sharing among donors likely depends on sequencing depth.

CD45RO-negative, CCR7-positively selected cells formed the naive CD8 fraction, excluding terminally differentiated effector memory CD45RA+ cells. This sequence originates from a man aged 18 to 30 in good health. The material sequenced was naive CD8+ T cells sorted from blood.

The CDR3 loop reads CASSFRGFDSPLHF. DNA of the CDR3: TGTGCCAGCAGTTTCCGGGGCTTCGATTCACCCCTCCACTTT. The chain recombines TRBV28 with TRBJ1-6, with D perhaps TRBD1 (5 bases). This CDR3 region has 14 residues. Germline CDR1 and CDR2: MDHEN and SYDVKM. V was cut by 3 bases and J by 8 bases, with 11 bases left in between.